Listed here are 12 T cell receptor beta chains from one sample, sequenced in a study of T cells after yellow fever vaccination. One entry per CDR3 protein results from TCRdb running MiXCR on the 5' RACE reads. The sample lists a few hundred thousand distinct CDR3 sequences; around 4.5% were seen once. Sequenced here: PBMCs, sampled 15 days after the yellow fever booster vaccination. These receptors all stem from a man younger than 30 who received the YFV17D yellow fever vaccine.

This clonotype was counted many times. V usage is TRBV10-3 and J usage is TRBJ2-5; 12 bases align to TRBD2. The CDR3 covers 16 residues. CDR1 is ENHRY, CDR2 SYGVKD, per germline. Unmatched junction bases numbered 7, after V lost 5 bases and J lost 3 bases. The CDR3 reads CAISLTGLAGKETQYF. Here the CDR3 DNA reads TGTGCCATCAGTCTGACCGGACTAGCGGGAAAAGAGACCCAGTACTTC.

In this sample, this clonotype turned up a few times. The chain is built from TRBV12-3 or TRBV12-4 and TRBJ2-1; 7 nucleotides agree with TRBD2. The CDR3 is 15 residues long. Trimming cost V 2 bases and J 0 bases; bases outside gene matches: 1. Here the CDR3 reads CASSLRGVSYNEQFF. The CDR3 DNA is TGTGCCAGCAGTTTACGGGGGGTCTCCTACAATGAGCAGTTCTTC.

This clonotype was picked up a small number of times. The chain links TRBV5-1 to TRBJ2-3; a possible D gene is TRBD2 (6 bases). Deletions cut 1 base from V and 0 bases from J, with 12 bases between. This CDR3 has 16 residues. Germline CDR1 is SGHRS and CDR2 is YFSETQ. CDR3 amino acids: CASSLLPSVSTDTQYF. DNA for the CDR3: TGCGCCAGCAGCTTGTTGCCTAGCGTGAGCACAGATACGCAGTATTTT.

This clonotype was counted ten times or more. The chain combines TRBV7-2 with TRBJ1-5; D perhaps matches TRBD1 (6 bases). The CDR3 is made up of 13 amino acids. V was clipped by 4 bases and J by 7 bases, with 11 bases between them. Germline CDR1 SGHTA, CDR2 FQGNSA. CDR3 nucleotides: TGTGCCAGCAGCTCGTACAGGGACCAGCCCCAGCATTTT. Protein: CASSSYRDQPQHF. The full variable domain, completed using reference TRBV7-2 and TRBJ1-5, is GAGVSQSPSNKVTEKGKDVELRCDPISGHTALYWYRQSLGQGLEFLIYFQGNSAPDKSGLPSDRFSAERTGGSVSTLTIQRTQQEDSAVYLCASSSYRDQPQHFGDGTRLSIL.

Many counts were recorded for this clonotype. The gene calls are TRBV10-3 and TRBJ1-5, with 9 bases that match TRBD1. With 0 bases clipped from V and 0 bases from J, the junction kept 9 bases outside the gene matches. This CDR3 region has 19 residues. Germline CDR1 is ENHRY and CDR2 is SYGVKD. Here the CDR3 reads CAISESRTGESHSNQPQHF. The CDR3, as DNA: TGTGCCATCAGTGAGTCCAGGACAGGGGAATCACATAGCAATCAGCCCCAGCATTTT.

The sample holds many counts of this clonotype. The chain has TRBV10-3 and TRBJ2-7; D unresolved. Trimming left V 0 bases short and J 0 bases short, with 12 bases between. The CDR3 extends over 16 amino acids. Germline V lookup: CDR1 ENHRY, CDR2 SYGVKD. CDR3 sequence reads: CAISESAQVSSYEQYF. In DNA form, the CDR3 reads TGTGCCATCAGTGAGTCGGCGCAGGTCAGCTCCTACGAGCAGTACTTC.

This clonotype was observed a few times. This chain uses TRBV10-3 with TRBJ1-3; D call uncertain. V lost 7 bases, J lost 0 bases, and 10 bases lay in between. The germline CDR1 and CDR2 sequences are ENHRY and SYGVKD. This CDR3 spans 14 amino acids. CDR3 loop: CAINPRSSGNTIYF. Written as DNA, the CDR3 is TGTGCCATCAATCCGCGGAGCTCTGGAAACACCATATATTTT.

This clonotype was counted at least ten times. The chain carries TRBV29-1 and TRBJ2-7; D possibly matches TRBD1 or TRBD2 (7 bases each). The CDR3 runs to 13 residues. V lost 3 bases to trimming and J lost 7 bases, with 16 bases between them. Germline V gives CDR1 SQVTM, CDR2 ANQGSEA. This chain's CDR3 is CSVDRQGEGEQYF. In DNA form, the CDR3 reads TGCAGCGTTGACCGGCAGGGGGAGGGTGAGCAGTACTTC.

The V gene is TRBV4-1, the J gene TRBJ2-7, with TRBD2 matching over 7 bases. The CDR3 is 13 residues long. From germline, CDR1 is MGHRA and CDR2 YSYEKL. V shed 1 base and J 4 bases; nucleotides not matched to a gene: 1. The CDR3 loop reads CASSQVGGYEQYF. For the CDR3, the DNA is TGCGCCAGCAGCCAAGTCGGGGGGTACGAGCAGTACTTC.

The chain has TRBV19 and TRBJ1-1; D gene uncertain. The CDR3 covers 15 residues. The germline V gene encodes CDR1 LNHDA and CDR2 SQIVND (reference sequence). V lost 3 bases and J lost 1, with 12 bases in between. CDR3 protein: CASSINPTENTEAFF. The CDR3 coding sequence is TGTGCCAGTAGTATCAACCCAACTGAGAACACTGAAGCTTTCTTT.

This clonotype appeared a few times. The CDR3, as DNA: TGTGCCAGCAGATTGCGGATGGCAGGGTCCACTGAAGCTTTCTTT. Translating gives CASRLRMAGSTEAFF. The chain combines TRBV12-3 or TRBV12-4 with TRBJ1-1; D may be TRBD1 (5 bases). The CDR3 is 15 residues long. Trimming left V 6 bases short and J 4 bases short, with 18 bases between.

The chain combines TRBV27 with TRBJ1-2, with D perhaps matching TRBD1 (5 bases). The CDR3 consists of 17 residues. Trimming cost V 4 bases and J 5 bases, with 23 bases left between them. Germline assignment: CDR1 MNHEY and CDR2 SMNVEV (reference sequence). For the CDR3, the DNA is TGTGCCAGCAGTTCACGAGCCAAGGGGCCGCTAACGTATGGCTACACCTTC. Translating gives CASSSRAKGPLTYGYTF.